This is a list of T cell receptor beta chains from one sample in a study of tumor-infiltrating lymphocytes in localized non-small cell lung cancer. Sequencing was performed with immunoSEQ multiplex PCR; in TCRdb, only in-frame clones are kept and a portion is missing. The sample yields about 14,000 clones, approximately 72% seen once. Material: uninvolved lung tissue not adjacent to the tumor. These receptors came from a human donor with non-small cell lung cancer. Both conserved end residues are part of each CDR3. Fields, in order: V gene, clone size, D gene, J gene, CDR3 protein, CDR3 DNA. The D gene is left open where the match is weak. For some rows the clone size is stated as once, few or many, or as a class when expanded; others skip it.

>TRBV5-6|-|-|TRBJ2-7
CASSQYLYEQYF
TGTGCCAGCAGCCAATATCTCTACGAGCAGTACTTC
>TRBV29-1|-|-|TRBJ2-7
CSAKSRLLGEYF
TGCAGCGCTAAAAGTAGGCTCCTCGGGGAGTACTTC
>TRBV5-1|-|TRBD2|TRBJ2-7
CASSPWTSGSYEQYF
TGCGCCAGCAGCCCCTGGACTAGCGGATCCTACGAGCAGTACTTC
>TRBV27|-|TRBD1|TRBJ1-1
CASSPYGQGLAFF
TGTGCCAGCAGTCCCTACGGACAGGGTTTGGCTTTCTTT
>TRBV12-5|-|-|TRBJ1-1
CASGQDGYTEAFF
TGTGCTAGTGGTCAAGACGGGTACACTGAAGCTTTCTTT
>TRBV28|-|-|TRBJ1-4
CASSLLAGGTEKLFF
TGTGCCAGCAGTTTATTGGCCGGCGGGACTGAAAAACTGTTTTTT
>TRBV19|-|-|TRBJ2-4
CASSIGGQNIQYF
TGTGCCAGTAGTATCGGGGGACAGAACATTCAGTACTTC
>TRBV4-2|-|-|TRBJ2-1
CASSQDQGGQGEQFF
TGTGCCAGCAGCCAAGATCAAGGTGGGCAGGGGGAGCAGTTCTTC
>TRBV5-6|once|-|TRBJ2-1
CASSWFHNEQFF
TGTGCCAGCAGCTGGTTTCACAATGAGCAGTTCTTC
>TRBV4-3|-|TRBD1|TRBJ1-5
CASSQDARGGSNQPQHF
TGCGCCAGCAGCCAAGATGCTAGAGGGGGCTCGAATCAGCCCCAGCATTTT
>TRBV25-1|once|-|TRBJ2-7
CASSHRIAATKQYF
TGTGCCAGCAGTCATCGAATAGCAGCTACGAAGCAGTACTTC
>TRBV11-3|-|-|TRBJ2-3
CASSEYPGGTDTQYF
TGTGCCAGCAGCGAATACCCGGGGGGCACAGATACGCAGTATTTT
>TRBV25-1|once|TRBD1|TRBJ2-3
CASSADRGATDTQYF
TGTGCCAGCAGTGCCGACAGGGGAGCCACAGATACGCAGTATTTT
>TRBV7-2|-|-|TRBJ1-5
CASSLMNQPQHF
TGTGCCAGCAGCTTAATGAATCAGCCCCAGCATTTT
>TRBV5-1|once|-|TRBJ2-2
CASELQGNTGELFF
TGCGCCTCTGAGTTGCAAGGGAACACCGGGGAGCTGTTTTTT
>TRBV5-6|-|-|TRBJ1-4
CASSPGDWGQEKLFF
TGTGCCAGCAGCCCGGGGGATTGGGGGCAAGAAAAACTGTTTTTT
>TRBV28|few|-|TRBJ1-3
CASSPDRSGNTIYF
TGTGCCAGCAGTCCGGACAGATCTGGAAACACCATATATTTT
>TRBV4-3|-|-|TRBJ1-6
CASSQEAYYTGSASSYNSPLHF
TGCGCCAGCAGCCAAGAGGCTTACTATACAGGGTCGGCGAGCTCCTATAATTCACCCCTCCACTTT
>TRBV7-6|-|TRBD2|TRBJ2-7
CASSKAWTSGYEQYF
TGTGCCAGCAGCAAAGCGTGGACTAGCGGTTACGAGCAGTACTTC
>TRBV6-6|-|TRBD1|TRBJ1-1
CASSSGTVNTEAFF
TGTGCCAGCAGTTCCGGGACAGTGAACACTGAAGCTTTCTTT
>TRBV7-2|few|-|TRBJ1-1
CASSLSSIGEAFF
TGTGCCAGCAGCTTATCCAGCATAGGTGAAGCTTTCTTT
>TRBV6-5|-|TRBD1|TRBJ2-7
CASSYRQGEYEQYF
TGTGCCAGCAGTTACAGACAGGGGGAGTACGAGCAGTACTTC